The 26 T cell receptor beta chains presented below share a single source sample, sequenced in a study of blood T cell repertoires in COVID-19. Sequencing used immunoSEQ multiplex PCR; TCRdb keeps in-frame clones, though not all of them. The sample contains under 85,000 clones, 70% to 90% of which appear only once. Sequencing was done on a sample of peripheral blood. Receptors originate from a man older than 75 in a cohort sampled during active COVID-19.

This chain uses TRBV6-5 with TRBJ2-7, with 9 bases fitting TRBD2. V lost 6 bases, J lost 6 bases, and 9 bases stayed unmatched. CDR1 and CDR2 (germline): MNHEY, SVGAGI. The CDR3 contains 14 residues. The CDR3 sequence is CASRRGGDPVEQYF. The CDR3 bases are TGTGCCAGCAGACGCGGGGGGGACCCGGTCGAGCAGTACTTC.

The chain uses TRBV7-2 and TRBJ2-1, with D possibly TRBD2 on 5 matching bases. Germline-derived CDR1 and CDR2 are SGHTA and FQGNSA. CDR3 length: 13 residues. V was pared by 5 bases and J by 10 bases, with 15 bases between. CDR3 loop: CASSVGRTGEQFF. In DNA form, the CDR3 reads TGTGCCAGCAGCGTCGGACGGACGGGGGAGCAGTTCTTC.

The CDR3 sequence is CASSPGPNRGNGYTF. For the CDR3, the DNA is TGTGCCAGCAGTCCCGGACCCAACAGGGGGAATGGCTACACCTTC. This chain connects TRBV27 to TRBJ1-2, with 8 positions matching TRBD1. Unmatched junction bases numbered 11, after V lost 5 bases and J lost 6 bases. The germline V gene encodes CDR1 MNHEY and CDR2 SMNVEV (reference sequence). The CDR3 is made up of 15 amino acids.

The chain is built from TRBV4-2 and TRBJ2-3, with 7 bases aligning to TRBD2. The germline gives CDR1 LGHNA, CDR2 YNFKEQ. This CDR3 spans 18 amino acids. V was clipped by 1 base and J by 5 bases; unmatched bases: 15. Here the CDR3 reads CASSQAAGAGARGDTQYF. CDR3 coding DNA: TGTGCCAGCAGCCAAGCCGCGGGAGCGGGCGCCCGGGGAGATACGCAGTATTTT.

The CDR3, as DNA: TGCGCCAGCAGCCTCGAGGCAGGGGGTACCGGGGAGCTGTTTTTT. It is translated as CASSLEAGGTGELFF. This chain links TRBV5-1 with TRBJ2-2; TRBD1 matches at 7 bases. Losses at the gene ends were 4 bases for V and 5 bases for J; bases not matched to a gene: 8. The CDR3 runs 15 residues. Germline CDR1 SGHRS, CDR2 YFSETQ.

The chain couples TRBV4-3 to TRBJ2-1; 9 bases fit TRBD2. The CDR3 loop spans 19 amino acids. The V gene end was trimmed by 1 base and the J gene end by 0 bases; junction bases not matched to a gene: 10. Germline V gives CDR1 LGHNA, CDR2 YSLEER. CDR3 amino acids: CASSQASSAGGSSYNEQFF. The CDR3 nucleotides read TGCGCCAGCAGCCAAGCGTCTTCCGCGGGGGGGAGCTCCTACAATGAGCAGTTCTTC.

This clone has just one count. The J gene is TRBJ2-1, the V gene TRBV5-4, with D perhaps matching TRBD1 (6 bases). CDR3 length equals 16 residues. From germline, CDR1 is SGHNT and CDR2 YYREEE (reference sequence). V lost 4 bases to trimming and J lost 6 bases, with 20 bases between them. The CDR3 loop is CASSHQVSLGGNEQFF. The CDR3 DNA reads as TGTGCCAGCAGCCATCAGGTTTCGTTAGGGGGCAATGAGCAGTTCTTC.

The genes are TRBV15 and TRBJ2-5, with no clear D. The ends were cut back, 0 bases at V and 6 bases at J, with 5 bases in the middle. This CDR3 is 12 amino acids long. Germline V gene sequence: CDR1 LNHNV, CDR2 YYDKDF (reference sequence). CDR3 residues: CATSRDGQTQYF. CDR3 in DNA: TGTGCCACCAGCAGAGATGGGCAGACCCAGTACTTC.

The V gene is TRBV2, the J gene TRBJ2-2; the match to TRBD1 covers 8 bases. The V segment lost 6 bases and the J segment 3 bases; nucleotides outside the gene matches: 3. The CDR3 consists of 14 residues. Looked up from germline, CDR1 is SNHLY and CDR2 is FYNNEI. The DNA of the CDR3 is TGTGCCAGCAGGAGACAGGGGTACACCGGGGAGCTGTTTTTT. Translating it yields CASRRQGYTGELFF.

The chain is built from TRBV6-2 or TRBV6-3 and TRBJ2-2; D might be TRBD1 (6 bases). Germline values: CDR1 MNHEY, CDR2 SVGEGT. This CDR3 contains 15 residues. V lost 6 bases to trimming and J lost 1 base, with 12 bases between them. CDR3 amino acids: CASSKGHENTGELFF. CDR3 DNA: TGTGCCAGCAGCAAGGGACACGAGAACACCGGGGAGCTGTTTTTT.

The chain combines TRBV5-1 with TRBJ2-5, with D possibly matching TRBD1 (6 bases). The V end lost 3 bases, the J end lost 0 bases, and 9 bases lay between the germline ends. Germline values: CDR1 SGHRS, CDR2 YFSETQ. The CDR3 has 14 amino acids. For the CDR3, the DNA is TGCGCCAGCAGCTGGTCAGGGGACCAAGAGACCCAGTACTTC. Its protein product is CASSWSGDQETQYF.

The gene calls are TRBV3-1 (or the pseudogene TRBV3-2) and TRBJ2-4; 10 nucleotides align to TRBD1. This CDR3 spans 15 amino acids. The V and J ends lost 3 bases and 1 base, in that order; junction bases with no gene match: 0. Germline CDR1 and CDR2: LGHDT and YNNKEL (reference sequence). CDR3: CASSQDRGAKNIQYF. The CDR3 DNA reads as TGTGCCAGCAGCCAGGACAGGGGGGCCAAAAACATTCAGTACTTC.

This CDR3 is CASSLESETQYF. In DNA form, the CDR3 reads TGTGCCAGCAGCTTAGAGTCAGAGACCCAGTACTTC. The chain employs TRBV3-1 (or the pseudogene TRBV3-2) and TRBJ2-5; D gene uncertain. The V gene lost 5 bases and the J gene lost 4 bases, with 8 bases spanning the gap. Germline CDR1 is LGHDT and CDR2 is YNNKEL (reference sequence). The CDR3 has 12 residues.

The chain is built from TRBV2 and TRBJ2-1; the match to TRBD2 covers 15 bases. The trim removed 6 bases at V and 7 bases at J, leaving 13 bases unmatched. CDR1 and CDR2 from the germline V gene are SNHLY and FYNNEI. This CDR3 is 18 amino acids long. The CDR3 region is CASRVGLAGGLPPNEQFF. In DNA, the CDR3 is TGTGCCAGCAGAGTCGGACTAGCGGGGGGGCTACCACCTAATGAGCAGTTCTTC.

This rearrangement joins TRBV7-2 to TRBJ1-1; possible D gene TRBD1, 6 bases. The CDR3 length is 16 residues. CDR1 and CDR2 (germline): SGHTA, FQGNSA. V was trimmed by 3 bases and J by 1 base, leaving 15 bases between them. In nucleotides, the CDR3 is TGTGCCAGCAGCTTGTCAGGCAGGGGATGGAACACTGAAGCTTTCTTT. Translation gives CASSLSGRGWNTEAFF.

This chain links TRBV18 with TRBJ1-3; the match to TRBD1 covers 8 bases. Germline lookup yields CDR1 KGHSH and CDR2 LQKENI. With V trimmed by 4 bases and J by 0 bases, 5 bases remained unmatched. The CDR3 has 16 residues. CDR3 DNA sequence: TGTGCCAGCTCACGCGACAGGGGAGTCTCTGGAAACACCATATATTTT. Translation gives CASSRDRGVSGNTIYF. Full variable domain (remainder filled in from reference TRBV18 and TRBJ1-3): NAGVMQNPRHLVRRRGQEARLRCSPMKGHSHVYWYRQLPEEGLKFMVYLQKENIIDESGMPKERFSAEFPKEGPSILRIQQVVRGDSAAYFCASSRDRGVSGNTIYFGEGSWLTVV.

The J gene is TRBJ2-3, the V gene TRBV2; 11 nucleotides align to TRBD2. Germline V gene lookup returns CDR1 SNHLY and CDR2 FYNNEI. V shed 2 bases and J 4 bases; nucleotides not matched to a gene: 5. CDR3 length: 16 amino acids. The CDR3 DNA reads as TGTGCCAGCAGTGAAATGTTAGCGGGGGGGGCAGATACGCAGTATTTT. It encodes CASSEMLAGGADTQYF.

The rearrangement links TRBV5-1 to TRBJ1-6; D unresolved. Germline CDR1 SGHRS, CDR2 YFSETQ. Trimming took off 0 bases at V and 12 bases at J, with 13 bases between the two ends. The CDR3 has 14 residues. The CDR3: CASSLEPGRQPLHF. The CDR3 DNA follows: TGCGCCAGCAGCTTGGAACCCGGCCGACAACCCCTCCACTTT.

The chain is built from TRBV12-3 or TRBV12-4 and TRBJ1-5; D might be TRBD1 (5 bases). This CDR3 is 13 amino acids long. V lost 5 bases and J lost 5, with 10 bases in between. CDR3 in amino acids: CASSRRDDQPQHF. CDR3 nucleotides: TGTGCCAGCAGTAGGCGGGACGATCAGCCCCAGCATTTT.

In this sample, this clone turned up a few times. V gene TRBV19 combines with J gene TRBJ2-4, with a possible D match to TRBD2 (5 bases). The ends were cut back, 4 bases at V and 0 bases at J, with 13 bases in the middle. Germline V gives CDR1 LNHDA, CDR2 SQIVND (reference sequence). The CDR3 consists of 16 residues. The CDR3 DNA reads as TGTGCCAGTAGTAAAAAACCCGGGGAAGCCAAAAACATTCAGTACTTC. It yields the protein CASSKKPGEAKNIQYF.

The V call is TRBV19, the J call TRBJ2-4; possible D gene TRBD2, 6 bases. Trimming removed 4 bases at V and 12 bases at J, with 22 bases between. The germline V gene encodes CDR1 LNHDA and CDR2 SQIVND (reference sequence). The CDR3 totals 15 residues. This chain's CDR3 is CASSTGGLGFAAQYF. The DNA of the CDR3 is TGTGCCAGTAGTACCGGGGGACTTGGTTTTGCGGCTCAGTACTTC.

The chain combines TRBV29-1 with TRBJ1-6, with D uncertain. CDR3 length equals 14 residues. V shed 3 bases and J shed 10 bases, with 16 bases lying between them. From germline, CDR1 is SQVTM and CDR2 ANQGSEA. CDR3 sequence (DNA): TGCAGCGTTGAGTCCCGGGATCGTGGATCACCCCTCCACTTT. Its protein product is CSVESRDRGSPLHF.

The genes are TRBV14 and TRBJ1-2; D not certain. The V end was cut by 0 bases, the J end by 5 bases, with 10 bases between. In germline, CDR1 is SGHDN, CDR2 FVKESK. CDR3 length: 14 amino acids. CDR3 residues: CASSQDVGGYGYTF. Here the CDR3 DNA reads TGTGCCAGCAGCCAAGATGTCGGAGGTTATGGCTACACCTTC.

This chain connects TRBV29-1 to TRBJ1-2, with 10 bases aligning to TRBD1. Trimming cost V 7 bases and J 4 bases; bases outside gene matches: 6. Germline loops: CDR1 SQVTM, CDR2 ANQGSEA. The CDR3 has 13 amino acids. The CDR3 loop is CSASDRGGYGYTF. For the CDR3, the DNA is TGCAGCGCTTCGGACAGGGGGGGCTATGGCTACACCTTC. The full variable domain, completed using reference TRBV29-1 and TRBJ1-2, is SAVISQKPSRDICQRGTSLTIQCQVDSQVTMMFWYRQQPGQSLTLIATANQGSEATYESGFVIDKFPISRPNLTFSTLTVSNMSPEDSSIYLCSASDRGGYGYTFGSGTRLTVV.

J is TRBJ2-3 and V is TRBV7-8; 11 bases fit TRBD1. Germline V gene data show CDR1 as SGHVS and CDR2 as FQNEAQ. After removal of 4 bases from V and 4 bases from J, the junction contained 4 bases not matched to a gene. The CDR3 length is 15 residues. CDR3 DNA: TGTGCCAGCAGCTACCGGACAGGGGGCCCAGATACGCAGTATTTT. Amino acid sequence: CASSYRTGGPDTQYF. Full variable domain (remainder filled in from reference TRBV7-8 and TRBJ2-3): GAGVSQSPRYKVAKRGQDVALRCDPISGHVSLFWYQQALGQGPEFLTYFQNEAQLDKSGLPSDRFFAERPEGSVSTLKIQRTQQEDSAVYLCASSYRTGGPDTQYFGPGTRLTVL.

V is TRBV5-1 and J is TRBJ1-1, with TRBD1 matching over 8 bases. Germline trimming cut 5 bases from V and 2 bases from J; bases unmatched to any gene: 5. This CDR3 spans 14 amino acids. CDR1 is SGHRS and CDR2 is YFSETQ in the germline V gene. CDR3 sequence (DNA): TGCGCCAGCAGTCAGGGGGCAGGCAACACTGAAGCTTTCTTT. Protein: CASSQGAGNTEAFF. Full variable domain (outside the CDR3, taken from reference TRBV5-1 and TRBJ1-1): KAGVTQTPRYLIKTRGQQVTLSCSPISGHRSVSWYQQTPGQGLQFLFEYFSETQRNKGNFPGRFSGRQFSNSRSEMNVSTLELGDSALYLCASSQGAGNTEAFFGQGTRLTVV.